Below, 32 T cell receptor beta chains from the same sample are listed, as sequenced in a study of blood T cell repertoires in COVID-19. Produced via immunoSEQ multiplex PCR; TCRdb's table is partial and in-frame only. The sample has around 200,000 clones, around nine tenths seen once. Sequencing used peripheral blood. These receptors were obtained from a man in his sixties who had recovered from COVID-19.

V and J are TRBV7-8 and TRBJ1-2; no definite D call. Germline lookup yields CDR1 SGHVS and CDR2 FQNEAQ. The CDR3 runs 14 residues. V gave up 3 bases and J gave up 3 bases, with 11 bases separating them. For the CDR3, the DNA is TGTGCCAGCAGCTTCAGGCAGATGGACTATGGCTACACCTTC. Translating gives CASSFRQMDYGYTF.

The chain uses TRBV30 and TRBJ2-7; the D is unclear. The CDR3 covers 11 residues. Germline V lookup: CDR1 GTSNPN, CDR2 SVGIG (reference sequence). Trimming took 2 bases from V and 6 from J, leaving 8 bases between them. CDR3 in DNA: TGTGCCTGGAGTAGTAGCCTCGAGCAGTACTTC. This encodes CAWSSSLEQYF.

The chain is built from TRBV19 and TRBJ2-7, with D uncertain. V lost 10 bases and J 5 bases, leaving 6 bases between the germline ends. From germline, CDR1 is LNHDA and CDR2 SQIVND (reference sequence). This CDR3 comprises 9 residues. Here the CDR3 reads CATCNEQYF. The CDR3 DNA is TGTGCCACCTGTAACGAGCAGTACTTC.

This rearrangement joins TRBV7-6 to TRBJ2-5; 15 bases map to TRBD2. The CDR3 contains 16 residues. Germline V CDR1 and CDR2: SGHVS, FNYEAQ. The trim removed 4 bases at V and 5 bases at J, leaving 5 bases unmatched. The CDR3 protein is CASSSGLAGGSETQYF. As DNA, the CDR3 is TGTGCCAGCAGCTCCGGACTAGCGGGAGGGTCGGAGACCCAGTACTTC.

The CDR3 coding sequence is TGTGCCAGCAGTGCGAGGGGGAGAGGCTACACCTTC. Translation gives CASSARGRGYTF. The chain has TRBV9 and TRBJ1-2; weak D call: TRBD1 (6 bases). CDR1 is SGDLS, CDR2 YYNGEE, per germline. The CDR3 covers 12 residues. The V end lost 5 bases, the J end lost 8 bases, and 13 bases lay between the germline ends.

The CDR3 loop reads CASSLSGIEAFF. DNA of the CDR3: TGTGCCAGCAGCTTATCGGGAATTGAAGCTTTCTTT. The rearrangement links TRBV7-9 to TRBJ1-1, with D uncertain. Germline V gives CDR1 SEHNR, CDR2 FQNEAQ (reference sequence). CDR3 length equals 12 residues. V gave up 2 bases and J gave up 7 bases, with 8 bases separating them.

A remark on this clone: One junction end does not reproduce the germline sequence, and a read error may be involved. V and J are TRBV6-1 and TRBJ2-7, with TRBD2 identical over 14 bases. Germline lookup yields CDR1 MNHNS and CDR2 SASEGT. This CDR3 has 15 amino acids. Here the CDR3 DNA reads TGTGCCAGCGGTGAGGGGACTAGCGGGGGAATTGAGCAGTACTTC. Amino acid sequence: CASGEGTSGGIEQYF.

V is TRBV7-6 and J is TRBJ1-2; 10 bases are shared with TRBD1. V lost 5 bases, J lost 6 bases, and 12 bases stayed unmatched. Germline V CDR1 and CDR2: SGHVS, FNYEAQ. This CDR3 is built from 16 residues. CDR3 region: CASSRDRGQRENGYTF. CDR3 sequence (DNA): TGTGCCAGCAGCCGTGACAGGGGGCAGCGGGAAAATGGCTACACCTTC.

This chain links TRBV6-5 with TRBJ1-3; TRBD1 matches 7 bases. Germline V lookup: CDR1 MNHEY, CDR2 SVGAGI. This CDR3 contains 14 residues. V lost 6 bases to trimming and J lost 6 bases; unmatched junction nucleotides: 8. The CDR3 DNA reads TGTGCCAGCAGACCCACAGGGGTTGCAAACACCATATATTTT. Amino acid sequence: CASRPTGVANTIYF.

V is TRBV29-1 and J is TRBJ2-1, with 12 bases aligning to TRBD2. Germline CDR1 and CDR2: SQVTM and ANQGSEA. The CDR3 runs 16 residues. V lost 5 bases to trimming and J lost 6 bases; unmatched junction nucleotides: 11. Here the CDR3 reads CSVRLAGGPGGNEQFF. CDR3 nucleotides: TGCAGCGTTAGGCTAGCGGGAGGGCCTGGTGGCAATGAGCAGTTCTTC.

V is TRBV5-1 and J is TRBJ2-7; maybe TRBD1 (6 bases). Germline CDR1 and CDR2: SGHRS and YFSETQ. Trimming took 2 bases from V and 2 from J, leaving 11 bases between them. The CDR3 sequence is 14 residues long. CDR3 DNA sequence: TGCGCCAGCAGCTTACAGGGTCGGACCTACGAGCAGTACTTC. Protein: CASSLQGRTYEQYF. Combining the CDR3 with reference TRBV5-1 and TRBJ2-7 gives the whole variable domain KAGVTQTPRYLIKTRGQQVTLSCSPISGHRSVSWYQQTPGQGLQFLFEYFSETQRNKGNFPGRFSGRQFSNSRSEMNVSTLELGDSALYLCASSLQGRTYEQYFGPGTRLTVT.

The CDR3 reads CASSYPGQGPQETQYF. The DNA of the CDR3 is TGTGCCAGCAGTTACCCGGGACAGGGGCCGCAAGAGACCCAGTACTTC. The V call is TRBV6-2 or TRBV6-3, the J call TRBJ2-5, with 10 bases lining up with TRBD1. From germline, CDR1 is MNHEY and CDR2 SVGEGT. The CDR3 loop spans 16 amino acids. V dropped 2 bases and J dropped 2; count of bases not matched to a gene: 5.

The rearrangement joins TRBV12-5 to TRBJ1-1, with D tentatively TRBD1 (5 bases). CDR1 is LGHNT, CDR2 FRNRAP, per germline. The CDR3 loop spans 15 amino acids. The V and J ends lost 2 bases and 4 bases respectively, with 14 bases between them. Here the CDR3 reads CASGLTQGGTTEAFF. In DNA form, the CDR3 reads TGTGCTAGTGGTTTGACTCAGGGCGGAACCACTGAAGCTTTCTTT.

This clone came up once. The chain joins TRBV5-6 to TRBJ2-5; TRBD2 matches 11 bases. The length of the CDR3 is 14 residues. Germline CDR1 is SGHDT and CDR2 is YYEEEE. V dropped 4 bases and J dropped 5; count of bases not matched to a gene: 4. CDR3 sequence: CASSNSGRAETQYF. As DNA, the CDR3 is TGTGCCAGCAGCAATAGCGGGAGGGCCGAGACCCAGTACTTC.

The chain uses TRBV29-1 and TRBJ2-2; D perhaps matches TRBD2 (5 bases). Trimming took off 6 bases at V and 0 bases at J, with 17 bases between the two ends. CDR3 length: 16 residues. The V gene's germline CDR1 is SQVTM and CDR2 ANQGSEA. The CDR3 DNA reads as TGCAGCGTCCTGTGGGGAGTTAATACGAACACCGGGGAGCTGTTTTTT. Protein product: CSVLWGVNTNTGELFF.

V is TRBV27 and J is TRBJ1-1, with no clear D. V gave up 0 bases and J gave up 3 bases, with 8 bases separating them. The CDR3 is 14 amino acids. CDR1 and CDR2 from the germline V gene are MNHEY and SMNVEV (reference sequence). The CDR3 bases are TGTGCCAGCAGTTTATCGGCCGCAGACACTGAAGCTTTCTTT. Protein product: CASSLSAADTEAFF.

This rearrangement joins TRBV3-1 (or the pseudogene TRBV3-2) to TRBJ1-4; the D gene is possibly TRBD1 (5 bases). The CDR3 covers 13 residues. V lost 1 base and J lost 8, with 8 bases in between. Germline V gene sequence: CDR1 LGHDT, CDR2 YNNKEL (reference sequence). The CDR3, as DNA: TGTGCCAGCAGCCAAGCCGGGGGGGAAAAACTGTTTTTT. As protein: CASSQAGGEKLFF.

The J gene is TRBJ2-1, the V gene TRBV7-9; 7 bases map to TRBD2. The CDR3 consists of 16 residues. CDR1 is SEHNR, CDR2 FQNEAQ, per germline (reference sequence). J gave up 5 bases and V 5 bases, and 12 bases lay outside the gene matches. The CDR3 DNA reads as TGTGCCAGCAGCCCCAAGGGAGGGGCCCCCGACAATGAGCAGTTCTTC. Translating gives CASSPKGGAPDNEQFF.

V is TRBV9 and J is TRBJ2-3; TRBD2 aligns across 9 bases. The V gene end was trimmed by 4 bases and the J gene end by 2 bases; junction bases not matched to a gene: 17. The CDR3 runs to 19 residues. Germline assignment: CDR1 SGDLS and CDR2 YYNGEE. Here the CDR3 reads CASSPALGLAGANTDTQYF. CDR3 DNA: TGTGCCAGCAGCCCGGCCCTCGGGTTAGCGGGGGCTAACACAGATACGCAGTATTTT.

The V call is TRBV25-1, the J call TRBJ2-7; 9 bases are a match to TRBD1. The CDR3 length is 15 residues. Germline-derived CDR1 and CDR2 are MGHDK and SYGVNS. Unmatched junction bases numbered 6, after V lost 5 bases and J lost 1 base. The CDR3, as DNA: TGTGCCAGCAGTACACCGGGACAGGGTTCCTACGAGCAGTACTTC. This gives the protein CASSTPGQGSYEQYF.

A single count supports this clone. J is TRBJ1-1 and V is TRBV13; maybe TRBD1 (5 bases). The V gene's germline CDR1 is PRHDT and CDR2 FYEKMQ (reference sequence). Trimming stripped 2 bases from V and 4 bases from J, with 23 bases between. This CDR3 region has 18 residues. This chain's CDR3 is CASSLIGGKMALGTEAFF. CDR3 nucleotides: TGTGCCAGCAGCTTAATTGGGGGGAAAATGGCCTTGGGCACTGAAGCTTTCTTT.

The CDR3 loop is CASSENSSGNTIYF. The DNA for the CDR3 is TGTGCCAGTAGCGAGAACTCCTCTGGAAACACCATATATTTT. The chain joins TRBV19 to TRBJ1-3; D unclear. The germline CDR1 and CDR2 sequences are LNHDA and SQIVND (reference sequence). The CDR3 length is 14 residues. Trimming stripped 6 bases from V and 0 bases from J, with 9 bases between.

The chain links TRBV19 to TRBJ2-1; 10 nucleotides match TRBD2. CDR1 LNHDA and CDR2 SQIVND come from the germline V gene (reference sequence). The V segment lost 4 bases and the J segment 5 bases; nucleotides outside the gene matches: 11. CDR3 length: 17 residues. The CDR3 DNA follows: TGTGCCAGTAGTACCCAGCGGGAGGGCTATAATGACAATGAGCAGTTCTTC. It translates to CASSTQREGYNDNEQFF.

The V call is TRBV4-2, the J call TRBJ2-7; weak D call: TRBD1 (7 bases). CDR3 size: 14 residues. V lost 3 bases, J lost 1 base, and 10 bases lay in between. The germline V gene encodes CDR1 LGHNA and CDR2 YNFKEQ. CDR3 sequence reads: CASSQGGQSYEQYF. CDR3 nucleotides: TGTGCCAGCAGCCAGGGGGGACAGTCCTACGAGCAGTACTTC.

This sequence joins TRBV24-1 and TRBJ2-3; perhaps TRBD2 as D (6 bases). This CDR3 is 13 amino acids long. Germline assignment: CDR1 KGHDR and CDR2 SFDVKD. V lost 7 bases and J 4 bases, leaving 11 bases between the germline ends. CDR3 nucleotides: TGTGCCACCAGCGGGAGTCCCGCAGATACGCAGTATTTT. Translating gives CATSGSPADTQYF.

The chain links TRBV6-2 or TRBV6-3 to TRBJ2-5; D may be TRBD2 (7 bases). V dropped 4 bases and J dropped 10 bases, with 10 bases sitting between them. CDR1 is MNHEY, CDR2 SVGEGT, per germline. The CDR3 covers 11 residues. This CDR3 is CASSWGGIQYF. CDR3 in DNA: TGTGCCAGCAGTTGGGGGGGCATCCAGTACTTC.

CDR3 sequence reads: CASSVSRQGALRGYTF. Here the CDR3 DNA reads TGCGCCAGCAGCGTAAGCAGACAGGGAGCGTTGAGGGGCTACACCTTC. The rearrangement joins TRBV10-1 to TRBJ1-2, with TRBD1 matching 7 bases. CDR3 length: 16 amino acids. Per the germline V gene, CDR1 is WNHNN and CDR2 is SYGVQD (reference sequence). J was trimmed by 8 bases and V by 6 bases; bases with no gene match: 18.

The genes are TRBV19 and TRBJ2-7; maybe TRBD2 (5 bases). The CDR3 has 16 amino acids. CDR1 LNHDA and CDR2 SQIVND come from the germline V gene (reference sequence). V was cut by 4 bases and J by 0 bases, with 16 bases left in between. The CDR3, as DNA: TGTGCCAGTAGTAGGGCTACTGGGGAGAGCTCCTACGAGCAGTACTTC. The encoded protein is CASSRATGESSYEQYF. The whole variable domain, remainder taken from reference TRBV19 and TRBJ2-7, is DGGITQSPKYLFRKEGQNVTLSCEQNLNHDAMYWYRQDPGQGLRLIYYSQIVNDFQKGDIAEGYSVSREKKESFPLTVTSAQKNPTAFYLCASSRATGESSYEQYFGPGTRLTVT.

This chain connects TRBV21-1 to TRBJ1-1; TRBD1, as called in the table, went unchecked against the DNA. TRBV21-1 represents a pseudogene. The CDR3 has 17 residues. Here the CDR3 DNA reads TGTGCCAGCAGCAAAGAGGTAGACAGGGGCCTGAACACTGAAGCTTTCTTT. This encodes CASSKEVDRGLNTEAFF.

Here the CDR3 reads CASSPYGGSAYEQYF. CDR3 nucleotides: TGTGCCAGCAGCCCGTACGGGGGTTCTGCCTACGAGCAGTACTTC. The gene calls are TRBV7-8 and TRBJ2-7; maybe TRBD2 (6 bases). Germline V gene sequence: CDR1 SGHVS, CDR2 FQNEAQ. Trimming removed 5 bases from V and 2 bases from J, with 16 bases in between. The CDR3 length is 15 residues.

J is TRBJ2-7 and V is TRBV5-1, with TRBD1 identical over 10 bases. Germline CDR1 and CDR2: SGHRS and YFSETQ. The CDR3 runs 17 residues. Trimming took 0 bases from V and 0 from J; bases not matched to a gene: 6. CDR3 nucleotide sequence: TGCGCCAGCAGCTTGGCCCCTGGACAGGGGGGCTCCTACGAGCAGTACTTC. It specifies CASSLAPGQGGSYEQYF. Complete variable domain (other parts from reference TRBV5-1 and TRBJ2-7): KAGVTQTPRYLIKTRGQQVTLSCSPISGHRSVSWYQQTPGQGLQFLFEYFSETQRNKGNFPGRFSGRQFSNSRSEMNVSTLELGDSALYLCASSLAPGQGGSYEQYFGPGTRLTVT.

The V gene is TRBV6-1, the J gene TRBJ2-2, with 9 bases aligning to TRBD2. CDR3 length: 16 residues. From germline, CDR1 is MNHNS and CDR2 SASEGT. Trimming removed 2 bases from V and 5 bases from J; junction bases left unmatched: 6. CDR3 nucleotides: TGTGCCAGCAGTGAACAGCCTAGCGGGATGACCGGGGAGCTGTTTTTT. Its protein product is CASSEQPSGMTGELFF.